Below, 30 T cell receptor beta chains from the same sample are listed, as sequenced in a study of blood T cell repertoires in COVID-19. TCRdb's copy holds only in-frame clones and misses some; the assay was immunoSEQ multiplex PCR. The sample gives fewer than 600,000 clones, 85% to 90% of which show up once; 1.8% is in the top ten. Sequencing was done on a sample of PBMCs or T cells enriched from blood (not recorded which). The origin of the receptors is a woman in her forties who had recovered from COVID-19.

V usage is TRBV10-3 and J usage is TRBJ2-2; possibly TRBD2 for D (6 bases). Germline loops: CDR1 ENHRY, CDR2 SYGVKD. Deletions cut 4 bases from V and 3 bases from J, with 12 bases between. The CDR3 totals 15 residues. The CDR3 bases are TGTGCCATCAGTGGCCAGGGCGGGGACACCGGGGAGCTGTTTTTT. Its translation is CAISGQGGDTGELFF.

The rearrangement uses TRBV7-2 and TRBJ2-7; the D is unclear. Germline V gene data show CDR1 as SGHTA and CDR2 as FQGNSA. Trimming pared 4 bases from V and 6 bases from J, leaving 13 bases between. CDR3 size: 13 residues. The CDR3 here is CASSSLGSIEQYF. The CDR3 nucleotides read TGTGCCAGCAGCTCCCTCGGGTCCATCGAGCAGTACTTC.

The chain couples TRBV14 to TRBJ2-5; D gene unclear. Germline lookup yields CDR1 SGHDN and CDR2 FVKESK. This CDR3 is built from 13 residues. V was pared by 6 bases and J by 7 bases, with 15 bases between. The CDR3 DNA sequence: TGTGCCAGCAGTCAAACGGGTTATGGGACCCAGTACTTC. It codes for CASSQTGYGTQYF.

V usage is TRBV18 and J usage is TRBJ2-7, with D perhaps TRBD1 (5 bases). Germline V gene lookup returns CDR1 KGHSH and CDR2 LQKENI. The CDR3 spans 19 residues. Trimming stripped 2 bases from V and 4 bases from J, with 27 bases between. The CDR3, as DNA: TGTGCCAGCTCACCAACAGGTCCCGCAGGGCGGTGGGTCCTATACGAGCAGTACTTC. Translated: CASSPTGPAGRWVLYEQYF.

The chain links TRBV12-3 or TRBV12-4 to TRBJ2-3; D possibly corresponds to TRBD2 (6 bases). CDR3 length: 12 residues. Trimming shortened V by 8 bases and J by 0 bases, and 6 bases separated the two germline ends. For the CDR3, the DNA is TGTGCCAGCGGGACTAGCACAGATACGCAGTATTTT. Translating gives CASGTSTDTQYF.

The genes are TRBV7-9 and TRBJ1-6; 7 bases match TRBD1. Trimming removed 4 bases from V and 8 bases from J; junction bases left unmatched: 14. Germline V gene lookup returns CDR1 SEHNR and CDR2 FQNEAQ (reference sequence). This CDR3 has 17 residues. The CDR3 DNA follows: TGTGCCAGCAGCTCCGGACGGATGACAGGGTTGGATTCACCCCTCCACTTT. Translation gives CASSSGRMTGLDSPLHF.

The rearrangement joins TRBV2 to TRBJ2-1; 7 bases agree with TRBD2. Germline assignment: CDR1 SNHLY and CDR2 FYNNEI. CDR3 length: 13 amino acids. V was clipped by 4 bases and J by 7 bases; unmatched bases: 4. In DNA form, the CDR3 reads TGTGCCAGCAGTGGGGGACTAACTAATGAGCAGTTCTTC. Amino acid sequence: CASSGGLTNEQFF.

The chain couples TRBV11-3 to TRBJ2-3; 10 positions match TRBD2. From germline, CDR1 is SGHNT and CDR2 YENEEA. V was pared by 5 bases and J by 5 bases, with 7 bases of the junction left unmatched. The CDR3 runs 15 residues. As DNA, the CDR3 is TGTGCCAGCAGCGGAAGCGGGAGGGCCGTAGATACGCAGTATTTT. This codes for CASSGSGRAVDTQYF.

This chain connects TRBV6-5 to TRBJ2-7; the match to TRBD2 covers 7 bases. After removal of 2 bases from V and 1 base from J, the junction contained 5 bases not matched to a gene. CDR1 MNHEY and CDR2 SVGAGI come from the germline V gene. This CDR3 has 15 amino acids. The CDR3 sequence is CASSYGGEGSYEQYF. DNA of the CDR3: TGTGCCAGCAGTTACGGGGGGGAGGGGTCCTACGAGCAGTACTTC.

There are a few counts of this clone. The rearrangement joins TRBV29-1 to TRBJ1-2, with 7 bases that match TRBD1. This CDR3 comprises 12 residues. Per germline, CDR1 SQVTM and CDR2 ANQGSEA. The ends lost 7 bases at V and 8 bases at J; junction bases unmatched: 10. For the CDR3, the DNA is TGCAGCGCCGAGACAGGGTCGAAAGGCTACACCTTC. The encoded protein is CSAETGSKGYTF.

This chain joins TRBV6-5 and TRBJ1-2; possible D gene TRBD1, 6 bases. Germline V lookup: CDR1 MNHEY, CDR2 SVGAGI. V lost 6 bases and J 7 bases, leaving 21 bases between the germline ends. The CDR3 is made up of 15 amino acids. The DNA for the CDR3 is TGTGCCAGCAGAACAAAAGAGGGGGTAGTGGGTGGCTACACCTTC. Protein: CASRTKEGVVGGYTF.

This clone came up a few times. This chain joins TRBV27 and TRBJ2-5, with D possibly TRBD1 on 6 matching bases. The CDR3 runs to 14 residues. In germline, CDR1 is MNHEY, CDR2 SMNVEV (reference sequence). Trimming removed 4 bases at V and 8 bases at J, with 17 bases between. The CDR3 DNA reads TGTGCCAGCAGTTCGGCCGCAATACAGGGAACCCAGTACTTC. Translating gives CASSSAAIQGTQYF.

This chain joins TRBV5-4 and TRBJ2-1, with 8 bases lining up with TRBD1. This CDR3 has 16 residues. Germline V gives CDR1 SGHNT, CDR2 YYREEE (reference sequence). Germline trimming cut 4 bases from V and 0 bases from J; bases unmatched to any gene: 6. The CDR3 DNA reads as TGTGCCAGCAGCCAATCCCAGGGGGCCTCCTACAATGAGCAGTTCTTC. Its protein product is CASSQSQGASYNEQFF.

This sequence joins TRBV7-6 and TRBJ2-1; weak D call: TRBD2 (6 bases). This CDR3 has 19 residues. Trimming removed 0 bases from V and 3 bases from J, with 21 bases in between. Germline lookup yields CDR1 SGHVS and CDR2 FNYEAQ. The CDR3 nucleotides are TGTGCCAGCAGCTTAGCGTACCTTCGGGAGAGCCCCCTCTACAATGAGCAGTTCTTC. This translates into CASSLAYLRESPLYNEQFF.

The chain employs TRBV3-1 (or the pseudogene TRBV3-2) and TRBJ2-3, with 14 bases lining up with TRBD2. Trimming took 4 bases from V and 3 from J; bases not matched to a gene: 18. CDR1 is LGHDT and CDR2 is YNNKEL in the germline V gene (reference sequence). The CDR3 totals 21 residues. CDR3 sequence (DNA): TGTGCCAGCAGCCGAATCCCACGGTCGGGACTAGCGGGAGATGGGACAGATACGCAGTATTTT. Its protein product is CASSRIPRSGLAGDGTDTQYF.

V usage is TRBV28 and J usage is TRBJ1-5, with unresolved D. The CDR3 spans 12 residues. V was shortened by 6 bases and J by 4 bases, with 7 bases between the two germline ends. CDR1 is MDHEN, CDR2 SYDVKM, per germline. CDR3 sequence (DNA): TGTGCCAGCAGCTCCGAGAATCAGCCCCAGCATTTT. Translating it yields CASSSENQPQHF.

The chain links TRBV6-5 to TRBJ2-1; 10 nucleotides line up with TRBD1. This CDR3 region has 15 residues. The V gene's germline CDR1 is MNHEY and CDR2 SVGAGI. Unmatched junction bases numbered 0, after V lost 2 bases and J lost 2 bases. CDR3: CASSYDRGPYNEQFF. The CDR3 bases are TGTGCCAGCAGTTACGACAGGGGGCCCTACAATGAGCAGTTCTTC.

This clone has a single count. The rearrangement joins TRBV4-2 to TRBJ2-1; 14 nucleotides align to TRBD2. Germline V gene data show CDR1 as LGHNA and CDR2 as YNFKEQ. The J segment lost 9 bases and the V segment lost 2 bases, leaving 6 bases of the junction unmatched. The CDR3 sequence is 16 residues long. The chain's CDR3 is CASSQSLTSGRVEQFF. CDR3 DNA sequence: TGTGCCAGCAGCCAATCATTGACTAGCGGGAGGGTTGAGCAGTTCTTC.

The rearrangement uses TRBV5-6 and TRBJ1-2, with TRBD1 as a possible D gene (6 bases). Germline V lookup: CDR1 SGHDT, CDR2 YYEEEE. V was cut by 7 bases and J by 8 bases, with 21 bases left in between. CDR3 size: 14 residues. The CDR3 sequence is CASSPRGTRWGYTF. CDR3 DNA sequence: TGTGCCAGCTCCCCCAGGGGTACAAGGTGGGGCTACACCTTC.

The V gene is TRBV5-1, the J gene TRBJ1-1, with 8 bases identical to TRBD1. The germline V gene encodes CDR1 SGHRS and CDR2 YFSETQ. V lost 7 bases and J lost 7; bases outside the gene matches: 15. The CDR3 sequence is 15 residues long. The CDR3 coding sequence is TGCGCCAGCGGAAATCCCGGGACAGGCGATCTTGAAGCTTTCTTT. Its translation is CASGNPGTGDLEAFF.

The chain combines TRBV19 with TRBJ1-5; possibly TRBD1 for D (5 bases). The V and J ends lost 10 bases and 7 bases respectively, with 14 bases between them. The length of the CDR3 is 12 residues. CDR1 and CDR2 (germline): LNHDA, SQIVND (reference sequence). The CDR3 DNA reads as TGTGCCACTACGGACATTAACCAGCCCCAGCATTTT. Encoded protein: CATTDINQPQHF.

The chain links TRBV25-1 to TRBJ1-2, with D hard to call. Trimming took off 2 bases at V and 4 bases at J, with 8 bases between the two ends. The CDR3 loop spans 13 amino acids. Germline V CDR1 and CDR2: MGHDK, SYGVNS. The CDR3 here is CASSEADSYGYTF. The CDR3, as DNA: TGTGCCAGCAGTGAAGCGGATTCCTATGGCTACACCTTC.

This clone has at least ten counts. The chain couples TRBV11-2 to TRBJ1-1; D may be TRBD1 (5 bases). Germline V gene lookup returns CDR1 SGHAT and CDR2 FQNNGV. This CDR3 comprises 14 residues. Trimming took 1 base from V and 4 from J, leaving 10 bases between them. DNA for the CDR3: TGTGCCAGCAGCTTAGCTGGGGCGGCCACTGAAGCTTTCTTT. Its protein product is CASSLAGAATEAFF.

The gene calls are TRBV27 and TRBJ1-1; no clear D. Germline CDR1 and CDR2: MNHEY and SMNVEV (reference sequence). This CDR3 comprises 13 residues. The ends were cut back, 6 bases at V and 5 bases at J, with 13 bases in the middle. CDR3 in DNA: TGTGCCAGCAGGGGAGCTTCGCGTACTGAAGCTTTCTTT. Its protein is CASRGASRTEAFF.

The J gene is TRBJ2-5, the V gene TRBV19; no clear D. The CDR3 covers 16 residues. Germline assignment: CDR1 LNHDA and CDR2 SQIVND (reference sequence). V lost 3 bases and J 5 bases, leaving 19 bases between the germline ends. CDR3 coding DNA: TGTGCCAGTAGTATCTCACCTAGTGGTCTGGGTGAGACCCAGTACTTC. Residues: CASSISPSGLGETQYF.

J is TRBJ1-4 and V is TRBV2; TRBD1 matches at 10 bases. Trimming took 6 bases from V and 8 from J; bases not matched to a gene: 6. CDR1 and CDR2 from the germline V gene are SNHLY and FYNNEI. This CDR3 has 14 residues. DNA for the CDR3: TGTGCCAGCAGAGAGGGACAGGGGAAGGAAAAACTGTTTTTT. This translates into CASREGQGKEKLFF.

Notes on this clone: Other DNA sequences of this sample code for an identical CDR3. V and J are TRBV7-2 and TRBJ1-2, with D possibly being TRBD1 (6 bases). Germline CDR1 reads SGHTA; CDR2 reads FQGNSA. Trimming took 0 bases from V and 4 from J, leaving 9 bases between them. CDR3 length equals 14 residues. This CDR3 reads CASSLAQGPYGYTF. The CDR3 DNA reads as TGTGCCAGCAGCTTAGCACAGGGTCCCTATGGCTACACCTTC.

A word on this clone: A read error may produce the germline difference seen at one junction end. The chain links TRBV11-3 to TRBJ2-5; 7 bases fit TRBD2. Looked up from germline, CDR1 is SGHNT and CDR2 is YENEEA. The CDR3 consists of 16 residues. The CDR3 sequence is CASNLGREFSEETQYF. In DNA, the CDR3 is TGTGCCAGCAACTTAGGGCGGGAGTTCTCGGAAGAGACCCAGTACTTC.

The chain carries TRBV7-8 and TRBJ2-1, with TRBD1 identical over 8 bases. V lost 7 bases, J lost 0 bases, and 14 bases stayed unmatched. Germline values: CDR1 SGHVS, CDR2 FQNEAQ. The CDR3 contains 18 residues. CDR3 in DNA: TGTGCCAGCAAGAGGACAGGGAGTTCCTTCCGCTCCTACAATGAGCAGTTCTTC. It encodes CASKRTGSSFRSYNEQFF.

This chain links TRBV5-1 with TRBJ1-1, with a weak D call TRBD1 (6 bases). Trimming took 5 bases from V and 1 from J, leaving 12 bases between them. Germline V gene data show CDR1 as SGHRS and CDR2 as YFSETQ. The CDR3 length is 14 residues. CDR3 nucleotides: TGCGCCAGCAGGAGGGACACTGAGAACACTGAAGCTTTCTTT. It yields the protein CASRRDTENTEAFF.